Presented here are 26 T cell receptor beta chains from one specimen sequenced in a study of T cells after yellow fever vaccination. TCRdb reprocessed the 5' RACE reads with MiXCR, giving one entry per CDR3 protein. The sample holds just over 300,000 distinct CDR3 sequences, around 3.6% seen once. Source: PBMCs, taken on the day of the yellow fever booster vaccination. The receptors were gathered from a man younger than 35 who received the YFV17D yellow fever vaccine.

In this sample, this clonotype turned up a few times. This sequence joins TRBV15 and TRBJ2-5, with 7 bases that match TRBD1. CDR3 length: 15 amino acids. Unmatched junction bases numbered 5, after V lost 2 bases and J lost 2 bases. From germline, CDR1 is LNHNV and CDR2 YYDKDF (reference sequence). The CDR3 protein is CATSRHDRDQETQYF. The CDR3 DNA follows: TGTGCCACCAGCAGACACGACAGGGATCAAGAGACCCAGTACTTC.

This clonotype was picked up a small number of times. CDR3: CASSSPGGGQETQYF. The DNA for the CDR3 is TGTGCCAGCAGCAGCCCCGGAGGCGGCCAAGAGACCCAGTACTTC. This rearrangement joins TRBV3-1 to TRBJ2-5, with TRBD2 as a possible D gene (5 bases). V was trimmed by 5 bases and J by 1 base, leaving 14 bases between them. Germline V CDR1 and CDR2: LGHDT, YNNKEL (reference sequence). The CDR3 length is 15 residues.

This clonotype was seen at least ten times. The chain joins TRBV13 to TRBJ1-1; D unclear. Germline CDR1 and CDR2: PRHDT and FYEKMQ (reference sequence). The CDR3 extends over 14 amino acids. V shed 2 bases and J shed 1 base, with 8 bases lying between them. CDR3 nucleotides: TGTGCCAGCAGCTTACTCCCAGGGAACACTGAAGCTTTCTTT. This encodes CASSLLPGNTEAFF.

This clonotype was counted between two and nine times. The V call is TRBV7-3, the J call TRBJ1-2; maybe TRBD1 (5 bases). V shed 4 bases and J shed 10 bases, with 16 bases lying between them. The germline V gene encodes CDR1 SGHTA and CDR2 FQGTGA. The CDR3 consists of 13 residues. The CDR3, as DNA: TGTGCCAGCAGCTCGCCCGGGGCCCCGTTCTACACCTTC. Protein sequence: CASSSPGAPFYTF. Variable domain in full (rest from reference TRBV7-3 and TRBJ1-2): GAGVSQTPSNKVTEKGKYVELRCDPISGHTALYWYRQSLGQGPEFLIYFQGTGAADDSGLPNDRFFAVRPEGSVSTLKIQRTERGDSAVYLCASSSPGAPFYTFGSGTRLTVV.

This clonotype was found many times. V gene TRBV15 combines with J gene TRBJ2-1; TRBD2 agrees at 9 bases. The CDR3 runs 15 residues. V was clipped by 3 bases and J by 4 bases; unmatched bases: 4. Germline CDR1 is LNHNV and CDR2 is YYDKDF (reference sequence). The CDR3 nucleotides are TGTGCCACCAGCAGCGGCGGGGGGGCGTACAATGAGCAGTTCTTC. This gives the protein CATSSGGGAYNEQFF.

This clonotype appeared a few times. This chain uses TRBV12-3 or TRBV12-4 with TRBJ2-1; D is undetermined. Trimming took off 7 bases at V and 0 bases at J, with 13 bases between the two ends. The CDR3 loop spans 15 amino acids. The CDR3 DNA reads TGTGCCAGCACCCGGACGGATAGCTCCTACAATGAGCAGTTCTTC. Protein sequence: CASTRTDSSYNEQFF.

This chain links TRBV10-3 with TRBJ2-3; 8 bases match TRBD2. The germline gives CDR1 ENHRY, CDR2 SYGVKD. V lost 4 bases to trimming and J lost 4 bases; unmatched junction nucleotides: 10. The CDR3 is made up of 16 amino acids. The DNA for the CDR3 is TGTGCCATCAGTGCCCTAGCGGGTGGGAGGGCAGATACGCAGTATTTT. Protein sequence: CAISALAGGRADTQYF.

This clonotype appeared many times. V is TRBV20-1 and J is TRBJ1-2; TRBD1 is a possible D gene (6 bases). The ends were cut back, 6 bases at V and 4 bases at J, with 15 bases in the middle. CDR1 and CDR2 from the germline V gene are DFQATT and SNEGSKA (reference sequence). The CDR3 has 13 residues. CDR3: CSAGGPAGYGYTF. In DNA, the CDR3 is TGCAGTGCAGGGGGGCCAGCAGGCTATGGCTACACCTTC.

At least ten counts were recorded for this clonotype. This chain joins TRBV18 and TRBJ2-3; D is uncertain. V lost 3 bases, J lost 0 bases, and 7 bases lay in between. The CDR3 extends over 14 amino acids. From germline, CDR1 is KGHSH and CDR2 LQKENI. CDR3 sequence reads: CASSPRASTDTQYF. CDR3 coding DNA: TGTGCCAGCTCACCTCGGGCTAGCACAGATACGCAGTATTTT.

The chain uses TRBV29-1 and TRBJ2-3, with 10 nucleotides matching TRBD2. The CDR3 covers 14 residues. With 7 bases clipped from V and 4 bases from J, the junction kept 8 bases outside the gene matches. Germline-derived CDR1 and CDR2 are SQVTM and ANQGSEA. CDR3 residues: CSAATSGEADTQYF. The CDR3 DNA reads TGCAGCGCAGCTACTAGCGGGGAGGCAGATACGCAGTATTTT.

In its sample, this clonotype was seen a few times. The rearrangement links TRBV10-3 to TRBJ2-1; 12 nucleotides agree with TRBD2. J gave up 0 bases and V 5 bases, and 8 bases lay outside the gene matches. Germline-derived CDR1 and CDR2 are ENHRY and SYGVKD. The CDR3 length is 18 residues. Here the CDR3 reads CAISKTSGGQSSYNEQFF. The CDR3 DNA reads as TGTGCCATCAGTAAAACTAGCGGGGGGCAGAGCTCCTACAATGAGCAGTTCTTC.

Many counts were recorded for this clonotype. This sequence joins TRBV29-1 and TRBJ2-5, with D unresolved. Germline values: CDR1 SQVTM, CDR2 ANQGSEA. The CDR3 totals 12 residues. Between the trimmed V and J ends, which lost 5 bases and 5 bases, there was a span of 12 bases. CDR3 coding DNA: TGCAGCGTTCGGACCCCCGGGGAGACCCAGTACTTC. Translating it yields CSVRTPGETQYF.

This clonotype has only a few counts. The rearrangement links TRBV6-1 to TRBJ2-7; D call uncertain. There are 11 residues in the CDR3. Per the germline V gene, CDR1 is MNHNS and CDR2 is SASEGT. With 6 bases removed from V and 0 bases from J, the gap between germline ends came to 3 bases. In DNA, the CDR3 is TGTGCCAGCAGCCGCTCCTACGAGCAGTACGTC. Its translation is CASSRSYEQYV.

In this sample, this clonotype turned up a few times. V gene TRBV6-5 combines with J gene TRBJ1-5; 7 bases fit TRBD1. CDR3 length: 14 residues. In germline, CDR1 is MNHEY, CDR2 SVGAGI. V gave up 6 bases and J gave up 6 bases; unmatched junction bases: 8. The DNA of the CDR3 is TGTGCCAGCAGCTCCGGGACAGAAAGTCAGCCCCAGCATTTT. This sequence encodes CASSSGTESQPQHF.

This clonotype was seen at least ten times. The gene calls are TRBV7-2 and TRBJ1-6, with a possible D match to TRBD1 (5 bases). Germline CDR1 and CDR2: SGHTA and FQGNSA. This CDR3 contains 16 residues. The ends were cut back, 4 bases at V and 7 bases at J, with 17 bases in the middle. The CDR3 reads CASSWGLGAWNSPLHF. DNA for the CDR3: TGTGCCAGCAGCTGGGGACTTGGTGCTTGGAATTCACCCCTCCACTTT.

This clonotype occurred a few times. The DNA for the CDR3 is TGTGCCAGCAGCTCAGGGTATAAGTACAATGAGCAGTTCTTC. This codes for CASSSGYKYNEQFF. The chain combines TRBV27 with TRBJ2-1; TRBD1 is a possible D gene (5 bases). Germline loops: CDR1 MNHEY, CDR2 SMNVEV (reference sequence). This CDR3 contains 14 residues. The V end was cut by 6 bases, the J end by 4 bases, with 13 bases between.

The chain is built from TRBV4-2 and TRBJ1-6; 8 positions match TRBD1. CDR3 size: 16 residues. CDR1 and CDR2 (germline): LGHNA, YNFKEQ. After removal of 0 bases from V and 9 bases from J, the junction contained 7 bases not matched to a gene. CDR3: CASSQDLGQESSPLHF. CDR3 in DNA: TGTGCCAGCAGCCAAGATCTGGGACAGGAGAGTTCACCCCTCCACTTT.

The chain employs TRBV5-1 and TRBJ2-5; D possibly corresponds to TRBD2 (5 bases). Germline V gives CDR1 SGHRS, CDR2 YFSETQ. The CDR3 has 15 amino acids. Trimming stripped 0 bases from V and 3 bases from J, with 12 bases between. CDR3: CASSLGADPEETQYF. The CDR3 DNA reads as TGCGCCAGCAGCTTGGGAGCGGATCCCGAAGAGACCCAGTACTTC.

The chain recombines TRBV6-4 with TRBJ1-1; D call uncertain. Germline-derived CDR1 and CDR2 are MRHNA and SNTAGT. Trimming removed 5 bases from V and 2 bases from J, with 9 bases in between. The length of the CDR3 is 13 residues. CDR3 sequence reads: CASSHDTNTEAFF. CDR3 sequence (DNA): TGTGCCAGCAGTCATGATACTAACACTGAAGCTTTCTTT.

CDR3 in amino acids: CASSYTQGATNEKLFF. The CDR3, as DNA: TGTGCCAGCAGTTACACCCAGGGTGCAACTAATGAAAAACTGTTTTTT. J is TRBJ1-4 and V is TRBV6-5, with TRBD1 as a possible D gene (5 bases). The V end lost 2 bases, the J end lost 0 bases, and 10 bases lay between the germline ends. CDR1 is MNHEY, CDR2 SVGAGI, per germline. This CDR3 has 16 residues.

In its sample, this clonotype was seen a few times. The chain uses TRBV7-8 and TRBJ1-3; D uncertain. The CDR3 totals 14 residues. Trimming cost V 3 bases and J 4 bases, with 10 bases left between them. Germline CDR1 is SGHVS and CDR2 is FQNEAQ. The CDR3 loop reads CASSFDPTGNTIYF. The CDR3 region has the DNA TGTGCCAGCAGCTTCGACCCAACAGGAAACACCATATATTTT.

There are many counts of this clonotype. This chain links TRBV7-3 with TRBJ2-3; tentatively, D is TRBD1 (5 bases). V was pared by 0 bases and J by 0 bases, with 7 bases between. Germline values: CDR1 SGHTA, CDR2 FQGTGA. The CDR3 length is 15 residues. CDR3 sequence reads: CASSLTGRSTDTQYF. In DNA, the CDR3 is TGTGCCAGCAGCTTAACGGGGCGGAGCACAGATACGCAGTATTTT.

There are many counts of this clonotype. The J gene is TRBJ1-1, the V gene TRBV20-1; D may be TRBD1 (5 bases). V was pared by 3 bases and J by 1 base, with 15 bases between. The CDR3 runs to 15 residues. The germline CDR1 and CDR2 sequences are DFQATT and SNEGSKA (reference sequence). CDR3 sequence: CSASGGRGANTEAFF. CDR3 coding DNA: TGCAGTGCTAGCGGGGGGAGGGGCGCGAACACTGAAGCTTTCTTT.

V and J are TRBV20-1 and TRBJ2-7; D is perhaps TRBD1 (5 bases). The CDR3 sequence is 15 residues long. Trimming cost V 6 bases and J 7 bases, with 25 bases left between them. CDR1 and CDR2 (germline): DFQATT, SNEGSKA (reference sequence). The CDR3 DNA reads as TGCAGTGCCCCTCCTGCAGGGATGGAGCCTAGAGAGCAGTACTTC. This encodes CSAPPAGMEPREQYF.

A few counts support this clonotype. This chain connects TRBV5-1 to TRBJ1-6; no clear D gene. CDR1 and CDR2 (germline): SGHRS, YFSETQ. V was trimmed by 2 bases and J by 5 bases, leaving 11 bases between them. The CDR3 has 15 amino acids. The CDR3 DNA sequence: TGCGCCAGCAGCTTTGGGCAGCTCGATAATTCACCCCTCCACTTT. Its translation is CASSFGQLDNSPLHF.

This clonotype appeared many times. The chain combines TRBV6-2 or TRBV6-3 with TRBJ2-7; 13 bases agree with TRBD2. Trimming took 4 bases from V and 2 from J; bases not matched to a gene: 2. Germline values: CDR1 MNHEY, CDR2 SVGEGT. The CDR3 runs to 15 residues. The CDR3 DNA follows: TGTGCCAGCAGTTCGGGACTAGCGGGGCCCTACGAGCAGTACGTC. Its protein product is CASSSGLAGPYEQYV.